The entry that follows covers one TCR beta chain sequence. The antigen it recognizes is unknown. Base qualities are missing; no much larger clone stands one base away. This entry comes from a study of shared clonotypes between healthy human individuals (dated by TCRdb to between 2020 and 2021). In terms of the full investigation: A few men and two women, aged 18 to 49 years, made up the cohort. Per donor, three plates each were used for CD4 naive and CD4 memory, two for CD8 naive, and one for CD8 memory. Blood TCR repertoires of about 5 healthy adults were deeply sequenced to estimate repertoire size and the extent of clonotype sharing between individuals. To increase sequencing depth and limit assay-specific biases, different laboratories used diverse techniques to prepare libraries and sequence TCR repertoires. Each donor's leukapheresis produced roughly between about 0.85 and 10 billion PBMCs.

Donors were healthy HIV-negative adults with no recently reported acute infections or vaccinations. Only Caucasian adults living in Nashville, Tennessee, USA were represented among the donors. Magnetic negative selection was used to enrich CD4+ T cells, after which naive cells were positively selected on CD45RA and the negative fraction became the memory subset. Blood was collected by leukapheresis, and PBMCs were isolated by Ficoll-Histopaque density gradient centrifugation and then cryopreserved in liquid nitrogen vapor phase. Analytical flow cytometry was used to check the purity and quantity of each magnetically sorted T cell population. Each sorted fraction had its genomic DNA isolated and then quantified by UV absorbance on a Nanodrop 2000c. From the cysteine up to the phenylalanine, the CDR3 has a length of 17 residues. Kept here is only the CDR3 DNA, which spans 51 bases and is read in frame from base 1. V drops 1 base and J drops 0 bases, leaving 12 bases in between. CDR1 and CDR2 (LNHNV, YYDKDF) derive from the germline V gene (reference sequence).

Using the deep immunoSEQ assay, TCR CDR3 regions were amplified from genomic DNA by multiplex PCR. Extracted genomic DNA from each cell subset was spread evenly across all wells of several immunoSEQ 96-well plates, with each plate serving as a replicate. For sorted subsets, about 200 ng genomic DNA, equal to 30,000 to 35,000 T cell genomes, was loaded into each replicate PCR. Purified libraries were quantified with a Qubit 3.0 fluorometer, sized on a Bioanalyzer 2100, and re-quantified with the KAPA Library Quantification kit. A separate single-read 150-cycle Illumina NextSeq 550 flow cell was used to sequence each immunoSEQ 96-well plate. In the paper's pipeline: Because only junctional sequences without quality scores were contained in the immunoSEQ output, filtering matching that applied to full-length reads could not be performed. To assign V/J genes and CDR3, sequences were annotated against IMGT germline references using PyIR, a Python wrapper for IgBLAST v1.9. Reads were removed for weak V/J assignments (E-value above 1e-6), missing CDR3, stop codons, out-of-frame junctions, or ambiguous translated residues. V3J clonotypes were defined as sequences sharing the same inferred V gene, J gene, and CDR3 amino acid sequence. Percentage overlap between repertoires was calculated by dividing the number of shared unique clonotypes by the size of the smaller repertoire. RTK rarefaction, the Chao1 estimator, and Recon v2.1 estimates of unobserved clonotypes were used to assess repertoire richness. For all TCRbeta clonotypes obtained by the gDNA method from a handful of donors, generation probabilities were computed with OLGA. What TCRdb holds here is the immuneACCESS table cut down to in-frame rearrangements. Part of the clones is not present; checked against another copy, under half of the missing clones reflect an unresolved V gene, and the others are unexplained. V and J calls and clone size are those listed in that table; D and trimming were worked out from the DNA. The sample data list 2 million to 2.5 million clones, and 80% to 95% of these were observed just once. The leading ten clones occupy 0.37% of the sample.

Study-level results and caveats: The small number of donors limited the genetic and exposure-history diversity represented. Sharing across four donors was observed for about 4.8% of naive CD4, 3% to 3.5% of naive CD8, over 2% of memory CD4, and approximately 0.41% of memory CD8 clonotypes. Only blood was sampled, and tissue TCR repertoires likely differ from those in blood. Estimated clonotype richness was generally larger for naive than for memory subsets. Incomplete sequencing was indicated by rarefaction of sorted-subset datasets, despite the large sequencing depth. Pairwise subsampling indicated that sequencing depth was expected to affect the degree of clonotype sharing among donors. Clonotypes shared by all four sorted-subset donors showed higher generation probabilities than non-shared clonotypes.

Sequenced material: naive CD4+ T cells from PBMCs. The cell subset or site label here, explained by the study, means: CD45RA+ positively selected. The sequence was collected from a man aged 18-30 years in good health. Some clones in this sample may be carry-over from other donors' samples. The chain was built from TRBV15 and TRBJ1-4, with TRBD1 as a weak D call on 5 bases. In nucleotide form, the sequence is TGTGCCACCAGCAGAGGCCCTCCACAGGCAACTAATGAAAAACTGTTTTTT. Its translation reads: CATSRGPPQATNEKLFF.